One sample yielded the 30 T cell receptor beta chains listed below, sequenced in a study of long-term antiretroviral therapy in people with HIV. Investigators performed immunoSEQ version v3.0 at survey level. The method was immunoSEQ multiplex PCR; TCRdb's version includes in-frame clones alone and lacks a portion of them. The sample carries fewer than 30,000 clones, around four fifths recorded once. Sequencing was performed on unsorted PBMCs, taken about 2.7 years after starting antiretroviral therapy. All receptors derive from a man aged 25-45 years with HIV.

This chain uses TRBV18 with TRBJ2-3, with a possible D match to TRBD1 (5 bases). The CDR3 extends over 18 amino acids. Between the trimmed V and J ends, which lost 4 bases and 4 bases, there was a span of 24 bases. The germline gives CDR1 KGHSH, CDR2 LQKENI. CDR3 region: CASSLKKQGIEVPDTQYF. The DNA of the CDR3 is TGTGCCAGCTCACTTAAGAAGCAGGGTATTGAGGTCCCAGATACGCAGTATTTT.

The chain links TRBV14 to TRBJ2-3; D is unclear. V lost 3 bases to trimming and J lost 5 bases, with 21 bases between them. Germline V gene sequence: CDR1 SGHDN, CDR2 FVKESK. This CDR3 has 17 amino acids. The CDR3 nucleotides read TGTGCCAGCAGCCATGACCTTACCGGACCCTTAGGAGATACGCAGTATTTT. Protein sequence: CASSHDLTGPLGDTQYF.

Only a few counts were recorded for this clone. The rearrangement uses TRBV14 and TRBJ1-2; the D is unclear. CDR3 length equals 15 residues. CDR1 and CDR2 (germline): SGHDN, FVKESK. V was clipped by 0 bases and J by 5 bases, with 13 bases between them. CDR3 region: CASSQDLTGRYGYTF. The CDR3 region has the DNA TGTGCCAGCAGCCAAGATCTGACTGGGCGGTATGGCTACACCTTC.

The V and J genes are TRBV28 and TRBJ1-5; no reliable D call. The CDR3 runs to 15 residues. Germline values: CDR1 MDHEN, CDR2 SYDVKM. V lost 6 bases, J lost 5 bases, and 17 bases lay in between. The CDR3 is CASRRLRSTYQPQHF. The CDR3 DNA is TGTGCCAGCAGGAGACTCAGGAGCACCTATCAGCCCCAGCATTTT.

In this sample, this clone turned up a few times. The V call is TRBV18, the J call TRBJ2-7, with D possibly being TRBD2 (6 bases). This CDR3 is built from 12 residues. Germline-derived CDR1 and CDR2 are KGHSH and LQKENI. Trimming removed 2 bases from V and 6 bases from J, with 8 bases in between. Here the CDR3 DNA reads TGTGCCAGCTCACCATTGGGGGGCGAGCAGTACTTC. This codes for CASSPLGGEQYF.

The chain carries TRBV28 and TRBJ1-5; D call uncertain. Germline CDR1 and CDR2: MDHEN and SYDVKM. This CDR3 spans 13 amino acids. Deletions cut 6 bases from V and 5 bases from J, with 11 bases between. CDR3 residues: CASRLEADQPQHF. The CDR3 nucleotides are TGTGCCAGCAGACTTGAAGCGGATCAGCCCCAGCATTTT.

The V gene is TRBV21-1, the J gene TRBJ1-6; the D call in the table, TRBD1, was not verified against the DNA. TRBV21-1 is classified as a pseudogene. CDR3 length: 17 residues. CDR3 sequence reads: CASSKCKIQLVNSPLHF. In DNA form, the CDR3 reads TGTGCCAGCAGCAAATGTAAGATACAGCTTGTCAATTCACCCCTCCACTTT.

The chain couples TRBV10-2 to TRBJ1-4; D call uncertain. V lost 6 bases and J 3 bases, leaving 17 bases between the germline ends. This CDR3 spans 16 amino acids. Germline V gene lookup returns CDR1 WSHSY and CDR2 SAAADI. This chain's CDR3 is CASSLGPPAANEKLFF. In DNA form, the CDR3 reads TGCGCCAGCAGCCTCGGGCCACCGGCGGCTAATGAAAAACTGTTTTTT.

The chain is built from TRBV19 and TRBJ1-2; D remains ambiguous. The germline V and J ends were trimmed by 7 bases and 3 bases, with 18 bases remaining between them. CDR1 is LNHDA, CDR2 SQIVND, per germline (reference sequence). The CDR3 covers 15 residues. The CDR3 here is CASKSGQARDYGYTF. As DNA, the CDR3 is TGTGCCAGTAAGAGTGGGCAGGCGAGAGACTATGGCTACACCTTC. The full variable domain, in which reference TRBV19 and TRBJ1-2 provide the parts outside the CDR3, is DGGITQSPKYLFRKEGQNVTLSCEQNLNHDAMYWYRQDPGQGLRLIYYSQIVNDFQKGDIAEGYSVSREKKESFPLTVTSAQKNPTAFYLCASKSGQARDYGYTFGSGTRLTVV.

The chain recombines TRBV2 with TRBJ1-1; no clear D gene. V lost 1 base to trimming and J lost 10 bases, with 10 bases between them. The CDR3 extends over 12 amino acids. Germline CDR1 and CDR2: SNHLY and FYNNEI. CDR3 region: CASSEGFVGAFF. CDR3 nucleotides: TGTGCCAGCAGTGAAGGGTTTGTAGGAGCTTTCTTT. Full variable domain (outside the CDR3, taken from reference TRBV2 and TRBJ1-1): EPEVTQTPSHQVTQMGQEVILRCVPISNHLYFYWYRQILGQKVEFLVSFYNNEISEKSEIFDDQFSVERPDGSNFTLKIRSTKLEDSAMYFCASSEGFVGAFFGQGTRLTVV.

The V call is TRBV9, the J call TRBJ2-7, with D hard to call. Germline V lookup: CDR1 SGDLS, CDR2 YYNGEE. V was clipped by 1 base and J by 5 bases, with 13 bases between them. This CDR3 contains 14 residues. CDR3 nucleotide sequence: TGTGCCAGCAGCGTACGACAAGAGTGGGACGAGCAGTACTTC. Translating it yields CASSVRQEWDEQYF.

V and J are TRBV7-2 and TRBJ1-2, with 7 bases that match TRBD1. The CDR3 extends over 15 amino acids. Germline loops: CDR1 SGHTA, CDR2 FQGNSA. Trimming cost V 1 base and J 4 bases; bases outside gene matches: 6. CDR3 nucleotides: TGTGCCAGCAGCTTAGAAGGGGGCGAGGGCTATGGCTACACCTTC. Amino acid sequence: CASSLEGGEGYGYTF.

CDR3: CASSSTGGLRGEQYF. In nucleotides, the CDR3 is TGTGCCAGCAGCTCCACGGGGGGACTCCGGGGAGAGCAGTACTTC. The V and J genes are TRBV7-2 and TRBJ2-7, with 7 bases matching TRBD2. V dropped 4 bases and J dropped 7; count of bases not matched to a gene: 13. CDR1 is SGHTA and CDR2 is FQGNSA in the germline V gene. The length of the CDR3 is 15 residues.

The CDR3 coding sequence is TGTGCCAGCAGAAGGGGGACAGGGGGACTCGGGGAGACCCAGTACTTC. Translating it yields CASRRGTGGLGETQYF. This chain links TRBV7-9 with TRBJ2-5; 11 bases line up with TRBD1. The V and J ends lost 6 bases and 5 bases, in that order; junction bases with no gene match: 11. The CDR3 extends over 16 amino acids. Germline V gene lookup returns CDR1 SEHNR and CDR2 FQNEAQ (reference sequence).

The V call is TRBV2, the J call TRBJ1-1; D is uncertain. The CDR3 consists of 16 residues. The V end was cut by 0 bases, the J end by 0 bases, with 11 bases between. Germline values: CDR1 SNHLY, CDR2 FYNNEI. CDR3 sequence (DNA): TGTGCCAGCAGTGAAGCGCTTCAGACGGTGAACACTGAAGCTTTCTTT. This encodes CASSEALQTVNTEAFF.

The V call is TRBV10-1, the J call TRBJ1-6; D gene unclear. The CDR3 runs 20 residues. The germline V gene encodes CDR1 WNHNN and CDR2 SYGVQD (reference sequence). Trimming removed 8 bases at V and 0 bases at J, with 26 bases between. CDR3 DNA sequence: TGCGCCAGCCCTCGAAATTATACAAGTCCTAGGAGCTCCTATAATTCACCCCTCCACTTT. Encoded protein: CASPRNYTSPRSSYNSPLHF.

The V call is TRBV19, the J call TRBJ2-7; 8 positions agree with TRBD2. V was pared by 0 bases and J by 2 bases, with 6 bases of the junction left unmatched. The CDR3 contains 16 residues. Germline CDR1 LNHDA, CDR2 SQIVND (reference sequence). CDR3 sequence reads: CASSIEASGLPYEQYF. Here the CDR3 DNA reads TGTGCCAGTAGTATAGAGGCTAGCGGGCTTCCCTACGAGCAGTACTTC.

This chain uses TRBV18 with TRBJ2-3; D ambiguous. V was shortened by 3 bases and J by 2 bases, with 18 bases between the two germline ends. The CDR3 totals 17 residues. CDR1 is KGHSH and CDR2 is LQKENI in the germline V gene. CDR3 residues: CASSPLSDRSDTDTQYF. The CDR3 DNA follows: TGTGCCAGCTCACCCCTCTCCGACCGCAGCGACACAGATACGCAGTATTTT.

The CDR3 loop is CASSLGIAQPQHF. CDR3 in DNA: TGTGCCAGCAGCTTAGGAATAGCACAGCCCCAGCATTTT. The chain carries TRBV11-2 and TRBJ1-5, with D unresolved. The germline V gene encodes CDR1 SGHAT and CDR2 FQNNGV. V was clipped by 1 base and J by 7 bases, with 8 bases between them. This CDR3 has 13 residues.

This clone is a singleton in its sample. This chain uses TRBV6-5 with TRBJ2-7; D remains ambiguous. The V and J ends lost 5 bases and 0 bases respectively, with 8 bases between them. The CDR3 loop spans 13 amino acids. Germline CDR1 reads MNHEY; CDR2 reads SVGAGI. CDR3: CASSTRSSYEQYF. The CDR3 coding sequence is TGTGCCAGCAGTACAAGGAGCTCCTACGAGCAGTACTTC.

The CDR3 coding sequence is TGTGCCAGCAGTACCCATCCCATTAGCGGGGAAGCCTACGAGCAGTACTTC. Amino acid sequence: CASSTHPISGEAYEQYF. The V call is TRBV27, the J call TRBJ2-7, with 8 bases that match TRBD2. The CDR3 length is 17 residues. The V segment lost 5 bases and the J segment 2 bases; nucleotides outside the gene matches: 14. The germline V gene has CDR1 MNHEY and CDR2 SMNVEV (reference sequence).

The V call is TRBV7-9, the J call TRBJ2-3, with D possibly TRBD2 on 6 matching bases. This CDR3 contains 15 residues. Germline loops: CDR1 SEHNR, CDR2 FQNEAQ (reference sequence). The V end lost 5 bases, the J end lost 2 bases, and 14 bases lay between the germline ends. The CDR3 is CASSPPGLSTDTQYF. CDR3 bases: TGTGCCAGCAGCCCCCCGGGACTCTCCACAGATACGCAGTATTTT.

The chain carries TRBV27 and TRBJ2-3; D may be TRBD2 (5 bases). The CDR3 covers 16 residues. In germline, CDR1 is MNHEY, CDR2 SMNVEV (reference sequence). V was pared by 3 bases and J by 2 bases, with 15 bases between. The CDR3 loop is CASSLGDAPPTDTQYF. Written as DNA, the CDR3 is TGTGCCAGCAGTTTGGGAGATGCCCCCCCCACAGATACGCAGTATTTT.

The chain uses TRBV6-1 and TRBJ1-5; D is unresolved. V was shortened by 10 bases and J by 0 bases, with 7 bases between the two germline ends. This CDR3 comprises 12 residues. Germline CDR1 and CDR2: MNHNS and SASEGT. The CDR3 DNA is TGTGCCACCCGCTATAGCAATCAGCCCCAGCATTTT. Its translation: CATRYSNQPQHF.

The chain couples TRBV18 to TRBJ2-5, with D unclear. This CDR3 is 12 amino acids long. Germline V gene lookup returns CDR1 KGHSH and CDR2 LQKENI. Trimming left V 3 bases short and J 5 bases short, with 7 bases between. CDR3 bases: TGTGCCAGCTCACCGCTCGGCGAGACCCAGTACTTC. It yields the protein CASSPLGETQYF.

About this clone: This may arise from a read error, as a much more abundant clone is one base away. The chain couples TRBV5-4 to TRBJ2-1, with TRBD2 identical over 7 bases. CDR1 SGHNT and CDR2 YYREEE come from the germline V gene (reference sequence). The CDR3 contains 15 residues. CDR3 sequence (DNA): TGTACCAGCAGCTTGGGTCCGGGACTATACAATGAGCAGTTCTTC. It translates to CTSSLGPGLYNEQFF.

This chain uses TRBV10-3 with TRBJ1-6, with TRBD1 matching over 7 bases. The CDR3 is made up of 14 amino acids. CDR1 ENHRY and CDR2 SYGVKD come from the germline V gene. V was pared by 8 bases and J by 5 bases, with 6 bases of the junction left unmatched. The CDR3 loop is CAIRRDSDNSPLHF. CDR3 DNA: TGTGCCATCCGCCGGGACAGCGATAATTCACCCCTCCACTTT.

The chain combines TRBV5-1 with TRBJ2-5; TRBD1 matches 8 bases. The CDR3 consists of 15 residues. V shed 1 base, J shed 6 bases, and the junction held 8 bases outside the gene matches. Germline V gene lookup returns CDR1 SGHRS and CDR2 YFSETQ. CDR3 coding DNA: TGCGCCAGCAGCTTGATAGGACAGGGTATGAAGACCCAGTACTTC. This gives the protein CASSLIGQGMKTQYF.

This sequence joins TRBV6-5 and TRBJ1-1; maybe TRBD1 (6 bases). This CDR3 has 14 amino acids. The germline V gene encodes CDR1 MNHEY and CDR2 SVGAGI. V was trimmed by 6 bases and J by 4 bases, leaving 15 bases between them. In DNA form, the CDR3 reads TGTGCCAGCAGATTCACAGGGACCATCACTGAAGCTTTCTTT. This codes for CASRFTGTITEAFF.

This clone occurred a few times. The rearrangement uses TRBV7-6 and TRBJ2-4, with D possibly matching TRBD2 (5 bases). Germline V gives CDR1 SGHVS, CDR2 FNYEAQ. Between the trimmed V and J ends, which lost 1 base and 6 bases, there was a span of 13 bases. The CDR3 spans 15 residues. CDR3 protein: CASSLEPGRGNIQYF. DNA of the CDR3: TGTGCCAGCAGCTTAGAGCCTGGCCGGGGAAACATTCAGTACTTC.